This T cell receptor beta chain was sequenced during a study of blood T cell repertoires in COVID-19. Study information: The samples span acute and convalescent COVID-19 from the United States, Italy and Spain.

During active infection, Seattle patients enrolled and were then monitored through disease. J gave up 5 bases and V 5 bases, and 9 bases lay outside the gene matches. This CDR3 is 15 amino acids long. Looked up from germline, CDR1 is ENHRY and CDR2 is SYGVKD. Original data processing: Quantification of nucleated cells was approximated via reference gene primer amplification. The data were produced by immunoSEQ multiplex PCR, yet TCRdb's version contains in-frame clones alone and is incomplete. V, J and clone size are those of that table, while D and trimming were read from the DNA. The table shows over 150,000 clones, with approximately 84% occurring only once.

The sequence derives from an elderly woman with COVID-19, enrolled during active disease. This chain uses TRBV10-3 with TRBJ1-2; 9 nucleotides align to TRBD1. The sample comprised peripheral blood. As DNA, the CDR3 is TGTGCCATCAGTAACGACAGGGGGGAGAGTTATGGCTACACCTTC. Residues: CAISNDRGESYGYTF.